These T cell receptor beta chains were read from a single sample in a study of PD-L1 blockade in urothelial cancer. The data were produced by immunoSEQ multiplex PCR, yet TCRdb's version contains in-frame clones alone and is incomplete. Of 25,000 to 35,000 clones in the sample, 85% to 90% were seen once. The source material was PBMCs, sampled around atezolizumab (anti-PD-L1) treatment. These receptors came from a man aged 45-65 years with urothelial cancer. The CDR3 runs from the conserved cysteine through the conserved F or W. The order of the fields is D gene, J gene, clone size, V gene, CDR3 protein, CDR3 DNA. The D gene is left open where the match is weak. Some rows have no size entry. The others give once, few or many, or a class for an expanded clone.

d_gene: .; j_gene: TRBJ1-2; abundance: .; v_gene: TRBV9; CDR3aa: CASSVGRGDYGYTF; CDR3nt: TGTGCCAGCAGCGTAGGACGGGGTGACTATGGCTACACCTTC
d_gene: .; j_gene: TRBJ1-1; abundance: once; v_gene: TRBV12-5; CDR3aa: CASGLDTNGQNTEAFF; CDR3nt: TGTGCTAGTGGTTTGGACACTAACGGACAGAACACTGAAGCTTTCTTT
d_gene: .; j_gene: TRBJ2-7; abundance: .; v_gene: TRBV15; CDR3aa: CATSLLRDTHEQYF; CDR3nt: TGTGCCACCAGCCTCCTCCGGGACACACACGAGCAGTACTTC
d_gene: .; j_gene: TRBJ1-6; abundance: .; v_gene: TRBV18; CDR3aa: CASSLTTAGVNYSPLHF; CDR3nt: TGTGCCAGCTCACTAACAACAGCGGGGGTAAACTATTCACCCCTCCACTTT
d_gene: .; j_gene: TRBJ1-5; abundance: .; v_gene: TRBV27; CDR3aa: CASSADRTQPQHF; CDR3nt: TGTGCCAGCAGCGCTGACAGGACTCAGCCCCAGCATTTT
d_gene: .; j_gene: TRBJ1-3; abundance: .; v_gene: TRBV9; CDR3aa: CASSVASAGRISGNTIYF; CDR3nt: TGTGCCAGCAGCGTAGCTAGCGCAGGCAGGATCTCTGGAAACACCATATATTTT
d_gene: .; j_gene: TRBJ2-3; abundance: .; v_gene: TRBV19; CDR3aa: CASSTRDTQYF; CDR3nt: TGTGCCAGTAGTACCCGGGATACGCAGTATTTT
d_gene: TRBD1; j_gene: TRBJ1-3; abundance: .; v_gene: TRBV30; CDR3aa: CAWSPGTGVGNTIYF; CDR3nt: TGTGCCTGGAGTCCCGGGACAGGGGTAGGAAACACCATATATTTT
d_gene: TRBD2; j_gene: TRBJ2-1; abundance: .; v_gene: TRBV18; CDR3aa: CASSSIVAGPNYNEQFF; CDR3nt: TGTGCCAGCTCATCAATCGTAGCGGGACCGAATTACAATGAGCAGTTCTTC
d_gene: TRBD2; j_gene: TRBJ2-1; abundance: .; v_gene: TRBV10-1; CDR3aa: CASSVATSRYNEQFF; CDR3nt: TGCGCCAGCAGTGTAGCGACTAGCAGGTACAATGAGCAGTTCTTC
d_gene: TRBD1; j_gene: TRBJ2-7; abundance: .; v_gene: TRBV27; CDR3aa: CASSLSWTGDRKQYF; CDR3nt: TGTGCCAGCAGTTTATCGTGGACAGGGGATAGGAAGCAGTACTTC
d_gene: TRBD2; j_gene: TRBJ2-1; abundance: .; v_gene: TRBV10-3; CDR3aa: CAISAVLADNEQFF; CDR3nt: TGTGCCATCAGTGCGGTGCTAGCGGACAATGAGCAGTTCTTC
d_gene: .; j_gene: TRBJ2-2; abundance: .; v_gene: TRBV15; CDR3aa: CATSRGAGGELFF; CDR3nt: TGTGCCACCAGCAGAGGGGCGGGAGGGGAGCTGTTTTTT
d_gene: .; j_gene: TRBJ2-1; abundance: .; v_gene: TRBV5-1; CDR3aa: CASRGAGRSNNEQFF; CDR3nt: TGCGCCAGCAGGGGGGCGGGTCGATCCAACAATGAGCAGTTCTTC
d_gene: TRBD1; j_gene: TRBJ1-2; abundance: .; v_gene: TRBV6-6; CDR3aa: CASSETGNYGYTF; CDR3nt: TGTGCCAGCTCCGAGACAGGGAACTATGGCTACACCTTC
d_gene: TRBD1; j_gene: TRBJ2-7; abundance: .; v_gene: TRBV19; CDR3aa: CASTQPGQANEQYF; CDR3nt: TGTGCCAGTACCCAACCGGGACAGGCCAACGAGCAGTACTTC
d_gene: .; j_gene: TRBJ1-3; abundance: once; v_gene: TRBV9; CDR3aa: CASSVTPRERSGNTIYF; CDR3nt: TGTGCCAGCAGCGTCACCCCCAGGGAACGCTCTGGAAACACCATATATTTT
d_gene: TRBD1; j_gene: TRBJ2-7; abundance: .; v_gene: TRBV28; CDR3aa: CASSSSGTGRYEQYF; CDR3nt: TGTGCCAGCAGTTCATCCGGGACAGGGAGGTACGAGCAGTACTTC
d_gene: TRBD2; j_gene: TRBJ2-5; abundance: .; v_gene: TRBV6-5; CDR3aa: CAAGVRGGETQYF; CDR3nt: TGTGCCGCGGGGGTTCGGGGCGGGGAGACCCAGTACTTC
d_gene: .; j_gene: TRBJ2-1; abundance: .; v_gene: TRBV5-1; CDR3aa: CASSLGSGVVGEQFF; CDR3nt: TGCGCCAGCAGCTTGGGGTCGGGAGTAGTAGGTGAGCAGTTCTTC
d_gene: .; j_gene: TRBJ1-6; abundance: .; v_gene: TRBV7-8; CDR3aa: CASSPPQGRDSPLHF; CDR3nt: TGTGCCAGCAGCCCCCCGCAGGGGAGGGATTCACCCCTCCACTTT
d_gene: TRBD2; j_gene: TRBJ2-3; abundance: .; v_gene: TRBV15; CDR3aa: CATSRDKPRIAGGTDTQYF; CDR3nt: TGTGCCACCAGCAGAGATAAACCGCGAATAGCGGGAGGTACAGATACGCAGTATTTT
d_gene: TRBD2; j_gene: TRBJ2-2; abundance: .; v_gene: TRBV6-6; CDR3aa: CASRPGTSGGGELFF; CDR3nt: TGTGCCAGCAGACCTGGGACTAGCGGAGGCGGGGAGCTGTTTTTT
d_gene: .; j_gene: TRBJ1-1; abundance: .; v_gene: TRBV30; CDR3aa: CAWSVLAEAFF; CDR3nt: TGTGCCTGGAGTGTTTTAGCTGAAGCTTTCTTT
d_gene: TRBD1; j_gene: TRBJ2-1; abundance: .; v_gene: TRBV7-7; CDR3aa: CASRSLEGASYNEQFF; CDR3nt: TGTGCTAGCAGGTCACTTGAGGGGGCGTCCTACAATGAGCAGTTCTTC
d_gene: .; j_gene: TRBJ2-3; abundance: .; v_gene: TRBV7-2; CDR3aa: CASSFRVSTDTQYF; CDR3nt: TGTGCCAGCAGCTTTCGGGTTAGCACAGATACGCAGTATTTT
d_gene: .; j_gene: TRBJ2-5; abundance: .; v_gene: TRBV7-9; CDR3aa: CASSLDLDETQYF; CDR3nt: TGTGCCAGCAGCTTGGACTTAGACGAGACCCAGTACTTC